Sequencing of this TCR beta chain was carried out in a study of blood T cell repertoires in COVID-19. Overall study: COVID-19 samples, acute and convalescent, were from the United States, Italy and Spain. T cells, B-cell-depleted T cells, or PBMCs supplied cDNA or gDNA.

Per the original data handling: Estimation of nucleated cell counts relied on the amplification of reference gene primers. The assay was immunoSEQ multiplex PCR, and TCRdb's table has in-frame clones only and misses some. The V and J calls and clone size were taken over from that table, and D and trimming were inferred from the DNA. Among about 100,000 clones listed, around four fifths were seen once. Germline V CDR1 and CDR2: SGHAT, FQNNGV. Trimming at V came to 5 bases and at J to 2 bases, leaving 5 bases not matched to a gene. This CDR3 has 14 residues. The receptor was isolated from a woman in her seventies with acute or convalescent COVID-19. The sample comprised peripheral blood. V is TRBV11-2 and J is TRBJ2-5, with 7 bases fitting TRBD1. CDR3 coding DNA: TGTGCCAGCAGCCCTTACAGGGGACAAGAGACCCAGTACTTC. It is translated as CASSPYRGQETQYF.